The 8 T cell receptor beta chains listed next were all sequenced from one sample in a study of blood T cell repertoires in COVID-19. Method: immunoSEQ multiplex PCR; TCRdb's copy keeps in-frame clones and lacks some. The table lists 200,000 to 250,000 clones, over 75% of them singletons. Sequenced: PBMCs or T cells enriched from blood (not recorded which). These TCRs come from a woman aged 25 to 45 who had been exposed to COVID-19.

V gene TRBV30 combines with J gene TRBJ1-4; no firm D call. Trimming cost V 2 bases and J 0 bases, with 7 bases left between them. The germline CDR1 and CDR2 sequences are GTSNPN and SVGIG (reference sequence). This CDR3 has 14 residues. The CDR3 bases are TGTGCCTGGAGTCCCATAGCAACTAATGAAAAACTGTTTTTT. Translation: CAWSPIATNEKLFF.

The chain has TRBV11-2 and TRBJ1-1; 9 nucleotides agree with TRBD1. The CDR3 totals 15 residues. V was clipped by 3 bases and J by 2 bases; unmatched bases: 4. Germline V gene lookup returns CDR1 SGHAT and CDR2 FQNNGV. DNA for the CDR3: TGTGCCAGCAGCTTCCGGGACAGGGCCAACACTGAAGCTTTCTTT. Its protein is CASSFRDRANTEAFF.

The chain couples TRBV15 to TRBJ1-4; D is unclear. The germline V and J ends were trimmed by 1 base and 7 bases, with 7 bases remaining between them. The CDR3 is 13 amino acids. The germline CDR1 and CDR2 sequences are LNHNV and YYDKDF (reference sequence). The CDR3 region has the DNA TGTGCCACCAGCAGAGTGCGGAGTGAAAAACTGTTTTTT. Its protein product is CATSRVRSEKLFF.

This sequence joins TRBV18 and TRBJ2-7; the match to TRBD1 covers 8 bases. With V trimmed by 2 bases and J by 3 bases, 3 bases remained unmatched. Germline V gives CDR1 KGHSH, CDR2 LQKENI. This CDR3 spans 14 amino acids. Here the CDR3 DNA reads TGTGCCAGCTCACCAGGACAGGGTTACTACGAGCAGTACTTC. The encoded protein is CASSPGQGYYEQYF.

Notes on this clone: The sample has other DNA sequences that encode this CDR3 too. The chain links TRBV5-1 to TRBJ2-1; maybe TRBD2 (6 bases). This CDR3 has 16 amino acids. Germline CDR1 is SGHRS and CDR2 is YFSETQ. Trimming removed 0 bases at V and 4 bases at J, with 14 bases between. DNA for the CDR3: TGCGCCAGCAGCTTGGCCGGCGGGGTTCGGTACAATGAGCAGTTCTTC. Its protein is CASSLAGGVRYNEQFF. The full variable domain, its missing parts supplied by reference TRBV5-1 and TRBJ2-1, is KAGVTQTPRYLIKTRGQQVTLSCSPISGHRSVSWYQQTPGQGLQFLFEYFSETQRNKGNFPGRFSGRQFSNSRSEMNVSTLELGDSALYLCASSLAGGVRYNEQFFGPGTRLTVL.

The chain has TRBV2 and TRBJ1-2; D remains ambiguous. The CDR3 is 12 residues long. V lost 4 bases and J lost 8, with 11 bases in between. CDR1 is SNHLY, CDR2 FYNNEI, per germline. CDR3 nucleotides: TGTGCCAGCAGTGTTGAGGCTCGGGGCTACACCTTC. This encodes CASSVEARGYTF. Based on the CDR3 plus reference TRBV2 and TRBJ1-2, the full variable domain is EPEVTQTPSHQVTQMGQEVILRCVPISNHLYFYWYRQILGQKVEFLVSFYNNEISEKSEIFDDQFSVERPDGSNFTLKIRSTKLEDSAMYFCASSVEARGYTFGSGTRLTVV.

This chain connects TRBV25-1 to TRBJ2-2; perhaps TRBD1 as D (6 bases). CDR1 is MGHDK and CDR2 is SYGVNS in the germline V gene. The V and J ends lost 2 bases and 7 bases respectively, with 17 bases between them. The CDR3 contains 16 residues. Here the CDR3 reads CASSETGSRFGGELFF. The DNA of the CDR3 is TGTGCCAGCAGTGAAACAGGGTCGAGATTCGGCGGGGAGCTGTTTTTT.

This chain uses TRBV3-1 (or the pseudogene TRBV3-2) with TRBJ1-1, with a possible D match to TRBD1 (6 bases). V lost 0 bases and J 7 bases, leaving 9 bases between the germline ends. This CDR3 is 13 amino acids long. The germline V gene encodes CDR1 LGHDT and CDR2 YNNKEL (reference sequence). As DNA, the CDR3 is TGTGCCAGCAGCCAAGAGGCAGGGGATGAAGCTTTCTTT. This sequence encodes CASSQEAGDEAFF.